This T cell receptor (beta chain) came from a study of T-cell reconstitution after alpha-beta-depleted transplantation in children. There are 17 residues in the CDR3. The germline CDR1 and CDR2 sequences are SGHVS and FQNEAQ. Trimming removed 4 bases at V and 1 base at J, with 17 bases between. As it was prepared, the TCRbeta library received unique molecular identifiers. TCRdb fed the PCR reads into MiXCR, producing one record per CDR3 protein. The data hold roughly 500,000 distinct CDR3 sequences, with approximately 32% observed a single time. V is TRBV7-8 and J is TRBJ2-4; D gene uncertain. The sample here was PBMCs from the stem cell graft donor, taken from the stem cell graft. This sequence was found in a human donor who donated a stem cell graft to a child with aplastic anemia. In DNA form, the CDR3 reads TGTGCCAGCAGCTCCGGGTCGGTAATGGGGGCCAAAAACATTCAGTACTTC. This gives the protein CASSSGSVMGAKNIQYF. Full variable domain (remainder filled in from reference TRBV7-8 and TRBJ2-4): GAGVSQSPRYKVAKRGQDVALRCDPISGHVSLFWYQQALGQGPEFLTYFQNEAQLDKSGLPSDRFFAERPEGSVSTLKIQRTQQEDSAVYLCASSSGSVMGAKNIQYFGAGTRLSVL.